The rows below give T cell receptor beta chains drawn from one sample of a study of T cell responses to AZD1222 COVID-19 vaccine. Repertoires were generated with immunoSEQ multiplex PCR, while TCRdb's copy carries only in-frame clones and drops some. In the table there are 90,000 to 150,000 clones, 65% to 90% of which are singletons. The material was peripheral blood, obtained on day 0 of AZD1222 vaccination. These receptors were taken from an adult in good health. CDR3s include the opening cysteine and the closing phenylalanine or tryptophan. D genes are given only for firm matches. Where a row states a size, it is once, few, many or the class of an expanded clone; other rows omit it.

d_gene	abundance	len	v_gene	j_gene	CDR3aa	CDR3nt
-	-	12	TRBV19	TRBJ1-2	CASSIPPDGYTF	TGTGCCAGTAGTATCCCTCCGGATGGCTACACCTTC
-	once	15	TRBV4-3	TRBJ2-1	CASSQGWGGYNEQFF	TGCGCCAGCAGCCAAGGATGGGGAGGCTACAATGAGCAGTTCTTC
-	-	11	TRBV7-9	TRBJ2-7	CASSFQHEQYF	TGTGCCAGCAGCTTCCAGCACGAGCAGTACTTC
-	-	15	TRBV15	TRBJ1-2	CATSRGTATLYGYTF	TGTGCCACCAGCAGAGGGACCGCGACCCTCTATGGCTACACCTTC
-	-	12	TRBV10-3	TRBJ1-3	CAISDRGNTIYF	TGTGCCATCAGTGACCGAGGGAACACCATATATTTT
TRBD1	few	14	TRBV13	TRBJ1-1	CASSSQGAATEAFF	TGTGCCAGCAGCTCCCAGGGGGCGGCCACTGAAGCTTTCTTT
-	-	11	TRBV5-1	TRBJ1-1	CASSLGTEAFF	TGCGCCAGCAGCTTGGGGACTGAAGCTTTCTTT
-	-	17	TRBV10-3	TRBJ1-5	CAISSGVLGPDNQPQHF	TGTGCCATCAGTTCCGGTGTGTTAGGGCCCGACAATCAGCCCCAGCATTTT
-	-	14	TRBV30	TRBJ1-4	CAWSSGTTNEKLFF	TGTGCCTGGAGTAGCGGGACAACTAATGAAAAACTGTTTTTT
-	-	16	TRBV29-1	TRBJ2-7	CSVGGLGGYSYYEQYF	TGCAGCGTCGGGGGGCTAGGGGGATATTCTTACTACGAGCAGTACTTC
-	-	13	TRBV28	TRBJ1-2	CASSLGGVNGYTF	TGTGCCAGCAGTTTAGGGGGGGTCAATGGCTACACCTTC
-	-	15	TRBV30	TRBJ1-3	CAWSAGLASGNTIYF	TGTGCCTGGTCGGCGGGCCTCGCCTCTGGAAACACCATATATTTT
-	-	13	TRBV7-7	TRBJ1-1	CASSRDANTEAFF	TGTGCTAGCAGCCGTGACGCGAACACTGAAGCTTTCTTT
-	-	13	TRBV12-3/TRBV12-4	TRBJ1-3	CASSFQSGNTIYF	TGTGCCAGCAGTTTTCAATCTGGAAACACCATATATTTT
-	-	14	TRBV15	TRBJ2-2	CATSRDPNTGELFF	TGTGCCACCAGCAGAGATCCGAACACCGGGGAGCTGTTTTTT
TRBD1	-	15	TRBV6-5	TRBJ2-2	CASRNRGLSTGELFF	TGTGCCAGCAGAAACAGGGGGCTGAGCACCGGGGAGCTGTTTTTT
-	-	15	TRBV3-1/TRBV3-2	TRBJ1-1	CASSQGGSAGTEAFF	TGTGCCAGCAGCCAAGGAGGGTCAGCCGGCACTGAAGCTTTCTTT
-	-	15	TRBV28	TRBJ1-1	CASSPGSPGIGEAFF	TGTGCCAGCAGTCCGGGGTCCCCTGGGATAGGTGAAGCTTTCTTT
-	-	15	TRBV18	TRBJ2-7	CASSPPVTSNDEQYF	TGTGCCAGCTCACCACCGGTAACCTCAAACGACGAGCAGTACTTC
-	-	13	TRBV12-3/TRBV12-4	TRBJ1-5	CASTFDPTGPQHF	TGTGCCAGCACTTTCGACCCGACCGGGCCCCAGCATTTT
-	-	14	TRBV20-1	TRBJ2-7	CSASHSSSSYEQYF	TGCAGTGCTAGTCACAGTTCGAGCTCCTACGAGCAGTACTTC
-	-	13	TRBV28	TRBJ2-1	CASSYDSYNEQFF	TGTGCCAGCAGTTACGACTCATACAATGAGCAGTTCTTC
TRBD1	-	13	TRBV19	TRBJ2-7	CATSRDRGYEQYF	TGTGCGACGAGTCGGGACAGGGGTTACGAGCAGTACTTC
-	-	14	TRBV28	TRBJ2-7	CASSLYRDSYEQYF	TGTGCCAGCAGTTTATATAGGGACTCGTACGAGCAGTACTTC
-	-	16	TRBV11-2	TRBJ2-1	CASSSDLRSQGNEQFF	TGTGCCAGCAGTTCTGACCTGAGATCACAGGGCAATGAGCAGTTCTTC
TRBD1	-	13	TRBV28	TRBJ1-4	CASMTGIDEKLFF	TGTGCCAGCATGACAGGGATTGATGAAAAACTGTTTTTT
-	-	14	TRBV6-5	TRBJ1-2	CASSLRTGGYGYTF	TGTGCCAGCAGTTTGAGGACCGGGGGGTATGGCTACACCTTC
TRBD1	-	16	TRBV5-1	TRBJ2-7	CASSFLGTEVSYEQYF	TGCGCCAGCAGCTTCCTCGGGACAGAAGTCTCCTACGAGCAGTACTTC
-	-	15	TRBV6-5	TRBJ1-2	CASSYSGKPGYGYTF	TGTGCCAGCAGTTACTCGGGCAAACCGGGCTATGGCTACACCTTC
-	-	19	TRBV15	TRBJ2-6	CATSNAPRGAAAGANVLTF	TGTGCCACCAGCAACGCACCCCGTGGGGCCGCGGCTGGGGCCAACGTCCTGACTTTC
TRBD2	-	17	TRBV4-2	TRBJ2-2	CASSQEPGLAASGELFF	TGTGCCAGCAGCCAAGAACCGGGACTAGCGGCCTCTGGGGAGCTGTTTTTT
TRBD1	once	16	TRBV7-2	TRBJ1-3	CASSTRQGAFGNTIYF	TGTGCCAGCAGCACGCGACAGGGGGCTTTTGGAAACACCATATATTTT
-	-	15	TRBV2	TRBJ2-1	CASRASGRSYNEQFF	TGTGCCAGCAGGGCCTCGGGTCGCTCCTACAATGAGCAGTTCTTC
TRBD1	-	13	TRBV5-1	TRBJ1-2	CASSSRDSYGYTF	TGCGCCAGCAGCTCCCGGGACAGCTATGGCTACACCTTC
TRBD2	-	13	TRBV7-9	TRBJ2-1	CASSWTSGGGLIF	TGTGCCAGCAGCTGGACTAGCGGGGGGGGTCTTATCTTC
-	-	17	TRBV3-1/TRBV3-2	TRBJ1-5	CASSQLSAGSGNQPQHF	TGTGCCAGCAGCCAACTCAGTGCGGGGTCGGGCAATCAGCCCCAGCATTTT
-	-	17	TRBV11-2	TRBJ2-3	CASSLGARGPSTDTQYF	TGTGCCAGCAGCTTAGGCGCCCGGGGACCCTCCACAGATACGCAGTATTTT
-	-	16	TRBV5-5	TRBJ2-7	CASSLVGANLIYEQYF	TGTGCCAGCAGCTTGGTAGGGGCCAACCTGATCTACGAGCAGTACTTC
-	-	13	TRBV7-6	TRBJ2-2	CASSRGNTGELFF	TGTGCCAGCAGCCGAGGGAACACCGGGGAGCTGTTTTTT
TRBD1	-	16	TRBV4-3	TRBJ2-7	CASSQAGTGGRYEQYF	TGCGCCAGCAGCCAAGCTGGGACAGGGGGGAGATACGAGCAGTACTTC
-	few	13	TRBV28	TRBJ1-2	CASSFSGGRGYTF	TGTGCCAGCAGTTTCTCGGGGGGGCGTGGCTACACCTTC
-	-	11	TRBV2	TRBJ2-2	CASRREGELFF	TGTGCCAGCCGGCGGGAAGGGGAGCTGTTTTTT